These 31 T cell receptor beta chains were all obtained from the same sample, sequenced in a study of siplizumab effects on memory and regulatory T cells. The repertoire was sequenced with immunoSEQ multiplex PCR; TCRdb's copy has only in-frame clones and lacks some. Of approximately 94,000 clones in the sample, about 94% were seen once. Sequencing input: non-Treg CD4+ T cells sorted from blood. These TCRs come from a human donor in good health.

The V call is TRBV5-1, the J call TRBJ2-3; the match to TRBD2 covers 11 bases. The V and J ends lost 3 bases and 7 bases, in that order; junction bases with no gene match: 13. The CDR3 contains 17 residues. Germline V CDR1 and CDR2: SGHRS, YFSETQ. The CDR3 coding sequence is TGCGCCAGCAGCTGGACGACTAGCGGGAAGTCGGTTAATACGCAGTATTTT. This sequence encodes CASSWTTSGKSVNTQYF.

The chain employs TRBV7-8 and TRBJ1-1; D uncertain. The CDR3 covers 13 residues. The ends were cut back, 4 bases at V and 5 bases at J, with 11 bases in the middle. Germline-derived CDR1 and CDR2 are SGHVS and FQNEAQ. The CDR3 DNA reads TGTGCCAGCAGCTCACGGATGGGAACTGAAGCTTTCTTT. As protein: CASSSRMGTEAFF.

This rearrangement joins TRBV7-3 to TRBJ1-5, with 7 bases identical to TRBD1. The ends lost 5 bases at V and 3 bases at J; junction bases unmatched: 4. CDR3 length: 14 residues. Germline V gene lookup returns CDR1 SGHTA and CDR2 FQGTGA. CDR3 loop: CASSLTGPNQPQHF. The CDR3 nucleotides are TGTGCCAGCAGCCTGACAGGGCCCAATCAGCCCCAGCATTTT.

V gene TRBV10-2 combines with J gene TRBJ2-5, with 14 bases lining up with TRBD2. Germline lookup yields CDR1 WSHSY and CDR2 SAAADI. V was pared by 10 bases and J by 2 bases, with 12 bases of the junction left unmatched. The CDR3 has 17 amino acids. Here the CDR3 DNA reads TGCGCCACCTCGGGACTAGCGGGAGCGAACCTACAAGAGACCCAGTACTTC. This translates into CATSGLAGANLQETQYF.

J is TRBJ1-3 and V is TRBV15; D is unresolved. The V end lost 2 bases, the J end lost 4 bases, and 9 bases lay between the germline ends. The CDR3 covers 14 residues. Germline V gene sequence: CDR1 LNHNV, CDR2 YYDKDF (reference sequence). For the CDR3, the DNA is TGTGCCACCAGCAGACGGGTTACCGGAAACACCATATATTTT. Its translation is CATSRRVTGNTIYF.

The J gene is TRBJ2-3, the V gene TRBV30; D gene uncertain. Trimming removed 1 base from V and 0 bases from J, with 5 bases in between. The CDR3 has 13 amino acids. The germline V gene has CDR1 GTSNPN and CDR2 SVGIG (reference sequence). For the CDR3, the DNA is TGTGCCTGGAGTGGGCAGAGCACAGATACGCAGTATTTT. It specifies CAWSGQSTDTQYF.

This chain connects TRBV6-8 to TRBJ1-3; D uncertain. The V gene lost 8 bases and the J gene lost 0 bases, with 23 bases spanning the gap. This CDR3 spans 18 amino acids. CDR1 is MNHGY and CDR2 is SAAAGT in the germline V gene. CDR3: CASVFFPAFKASGNTIYF. CDR3 bases: TGTGCCAGCGTGTTTTTCCCGGCGTTCAAAGCCTCTGGAAACACCATATATTTT.

The chain has TRBV19 and TRBJ2-3; D is unresolved. The CDR3 is 10 residues long. CDR1 is LNHDA and CDR2 is SQIVND in the germline V gene (reference sequence). V gave up 8 bases and J gave up 9 bases, with 9 bases separating them. The CDR3 reads CASGLETQYF. CDR3 nucleotide sequence: TGTGCCAGTGGCTTGGAGACGCAGTATTTT.

CDR3 bases: TGTGCCAGCAGCTTAGAGGCTAGCGTCCGAGAGCAGTACTTC. It encodes CASSLEASVREQYF. The chain employs TRBV7-2 and TRBJ2-7, with D possibly TRBD2 on 6 matching bases. Germline CDR1 reads SGHTA; CDR2 reads FQGNSA. The CDR3 has 14 amino acids. The V end was cut by 1 base, the J end by 7 bases, with 14 bases between.

V gene TRBV7-9 combines with J gene TRBJ1-5; D is ambiguous. Trimming left V 2 bases short and J 0 bases short, with 2 bases between. The CDR3 consists of 13 residues. Germline V lookup: CDR1 SEHNR, CDR2 FQNEAQ (reference sequence). The CDR3 protein is CASSLFSNQPQHF. The DNA of the CDR3 is TGTGCCAGCAGCTTATTTAGCAATCAGCCCCAGCATTTT.

The chain couples TRBV7-2 to TRBJ2-5; perhaps D is TRBD1 or TRBD2 (5 bases each). With 5 bases removed from V and 5 bases from J, the gap between germline ends came to 15 bases. CDR1 is SGHTA, CDR2 FQGNSA, per germline. The CDR3 consists of 14 residues. The CDR3 coding sequence is TGTGCCAGCAGCCCCGGGGCGGTGGTGGAGACCCAGTACTTC. As protein: CASSPGAVVETQYF.

The chain couples TRBV2 to TRBJ2-1, with D perhaps TRBD1 (6 bases). The CDR3 extends over 17 amino acids. Germline V lookup: CDR1 SNHLY, CDR2 FYNNEI. The V gene lost 4 bases and the J gene lost 7 bases, with 23 bases spanning the gap. The CDR3 region is CASSGRRTADYGNEQFF. The CDR3, as DNA: TGTGCCAGCAGTGGGCGGCGGACAGCCGATTATGGGAATGAGCAGTTCTTC.

The genes are TRBV6-6 and TRBJ2-7; D possibly uses TRBD1 or TRBD2 (5 bases each). The CDR3 length is 12 residues. V shed 6 bases and J shed 2 bases, with 8 bases lying between them. CDR1 and CDR2 (germline): MNHNY, SVGAGI (reference sequence). The chain's CDR3 is CASREDTYEQYF. The CDR3 region has the DNA TGTGCCAGCAGGGAGGACACCTACGAGCAGTACTTC.

The V and J genes are TRBV6-6 and TRBJ2-2, with D perhaps TRBD2 (6 bases). Trimming took 7 bases from V and 1 from J, leaving 10 bases between them. Germline V gives CDR1 MNHNY, CDR2 SVGAGI (reference sequence). There are 14 residues in the CDR3. The CDR3 DNA sequence: TGTGCCAGCAAGGCGCGGGAGAACACCGGGGAGCTGTTTTTT. Its translation is CASKARENTGELFF.

CDR3 DNA sequence: TGCGCCAGCAGTGAGCATACAGGGAATTATGGCTACACCTTC. Residues: CASSEHTGNYGYTF. The gene calls are TRBV10-2 and TRBJ1-2; tentative D call: TRBD1 (6 bases). Looked up from germline, CDR1 is WSHSY and CDR2 is SAAADI. The V end was cut by 2 bases, the J end by 5 bases, with 12 bases between. The CDR3 loop spans 14 amino acids.

The chain employs TRBV6-5 and TRBJ1-4; D unclear. The V gene lost 6 bases and the J gene lost 4 bases, with 12 bases spanning the gap. In germline, CDR1 is MNHEY, CDR2 SVGAGI. The CDR3 spans 14 residues. Here the CDR3 reads CASSLSRVNEKLFF. CDR3 DNA sequence: TGTGCCAGCAGCCTTTCGCGGGTTAATGAAAAACTGTTTTTT.

This chain uses TRBV6-5 with TRBJ2-5; 8 nucleotides agree with TRBD2. The J call may be incorrect, as the DNA end agrees better with TRBJ2-7. Germline CDR1 reads MNHEY; CDR2 reads SVGAGI. This CDR3 is 15 amino acids long. CDR3 nucleotides: TGTGCCAGCAGTTACGGCGGGAGGAGCTCCTACGAGCAGTACTTC. It specifies CASSYGGRSSYEQYF.

This sequence joins TRBV7-9 and TRBJ2-2; TRBD2 matches 14 bases. The V segment lost 5 bases and the J segment 6 bases; nucleotides outside the gene matches: 5. CDR3 size: 16 residues. CDR1 SEHNR and CDR2 FQNEAQ come from the germline V gene (reference sequence). The CDR3 sequence: CASSPGTSGGSGELFF. The CDR3 nucleotides read TGTGCCAGCAGCCCTGGGACTAGCGGGGGATCCGGGGAGCTGTTTTTT.

The chain links TRBV11-2 to TRBJ1-1; weak D call: TRBD1 (5 bases). The CDR3 covers 15 residues. Deletions cut 1 base from V and 7 bases from J, with 16 bases between. Germline CDR1 and CDR2: SGHAT and FQNNGV. The CDR3 reads CASSLGEWRGNEAFF. Here the CDR3 DNA reads TGTGCCAGCAGCTTAGGGGAGTGGCGGGGGAATGAAGCTTTCTTT.

This chain uses TRBV27 with TRBJ1-1; 10 bases are shared with TRBD1. From germline, CDR1 is MNHEY and CDR2 SMNVEV (reference sequence). J gave up 11 bases and V 8 bases, and 14 bases lay outside the gene matches. The CDR3 covers 14 residues. The CDR3 DNA sequence: TGTGCCAGCTCCCGACAGGGGGCGCGTGTTGGGGCTTTCTTT. Protein product: CASSRQGARVGAFF.

V is TRBV19 and J is TRBJ2-2; 9 bases line up with TRBD1. Losses at the gene ends were 2 bases for V and 15 bases for J; bases not matched to a gene: 7. Germline CDR1 and CDR2: LNHDA and SQIVND (reference sequence). The CDR3 is 13 residues long. CDR3 sequence: CASSISGQGRMFF. Written as DNA, the CDR3 is TGTGCCAGTAGTATATCGGGACAGGGAAGGATGTTTTTT.

The rearrangement joins TRBV12-5 to TRBJ2-1, with a weak D call TRBD2 (5 bases). V lost 0 bases to trimming and J lost 6 bases, with 21 bases between them. Per germline, CDR1 LGHNT and CDR2 FRNRAP. There are 18 residues in the CDR3. The DNA of the CDR3 is TGTGCTAGTGGTTTGGTACTTGGCGGGCGTGAGTTCGTCAATGAGCAGTTCTTC. It translates to CASGLVLGGREFVNEQFF.

This chain joins TRBV28 and TRBJ2-7; the D call may be TRBD1 or TRBD2 (6 bases each). V was clipped by 2 bases and J by 4 bases, with 15 bases between them. The V gene's germline CDR1 is MDHEN and CDR2 SYDVKM. The CDR3 totals 15 residues. The CDR3 loop reads CASSLEGGLGYEQYF. The CDR3, as DNA: TGTGCCAGCAGTTTAGAGGGGGGCTTGGGATACGAGCAGTACTTC.

V and J are TRBV2 and TRBJ2-1, with 7 bases fitting TRBD2. This CDR3 is 14 amino acids long. Germline lookup yields CDR1 SNHLY and CDR2 FYNNEI. V dropped 4 bases and J dropped 5; count of bases not matched to a gene: 5. CDR3 coding DNA: TGTGCCAGCAGTGGGACTAGGCTTAACAATGAGCAGTTCTTC. As protein: CASSGTRLNNEQFF.

This chain uses TRBV18 with TRBJ2-5; TRBD1 is a possible D gene (6 bases). CDR3 size: 15 residues. V lost 1 base, J lost 2 bases, and 11 bases lay in between. The germline V gene encodes CDR1 KGHSH and CDR2 LQKENI. Here the CDR3 reads CASSPQGRGQETQYF. The CDR3, as DNA: TGTGCCAGCTCACCACAGGGAAGGGGGCAAGAGACCCAGTACTTC.

This chain joins TRBV27 and TRBJ1-6; no definite D call. Per germline, CDR1 MNHEY and CDR2 SMNVEV (reference sequence). The germline V and J ends were trimmed by 7 bases and 0 bases, with 10 bases remaining between them. This CDR3 is 15 amino acids long. The CDR3 region is CASKSISSYNSPLHF. The CDR3, as DNA: TGTGCCAGCAAGTCAATCAGCTCCTATAATTCACCCCTCCACTTT.

This clone was detected only once. In nucleotides, the CDR3 is TGTGCCAGCTCACGGCAGGACCCTGGGATGAACACTGAAGCTTTCTTT. The encoded protein is CASSRQDPGMNTEAFF. The V call is TRBV18, the J call TRBJ1-1; D not certain. This CDR3 has 16 residues. The germline gives CDR1 KGHSH, CDR2 LQKENI. V gave up 4 bases and J gave up 0 bases, with 15 bases separating them. Looking up the rest from reference TRBV18 and TRBJ1-1 gives the full variable domain: NAGVMQNPRHLVRRRGQEARLRCSPMKGHSHVYWYRQLPEEGLKFMVYLQKENIIDESGMPKERFSAEFPKEGPSILRIQQVVRGDSAAYFCASSRQDPGMNTEAFFGQGTRLTVV.

Concerning this clone: One end of the junction varies from germline; a read error may be responsible. The chain joins TRBV7-2 to TRBJ2-1; D is ambiguous. The CDR3 runs 14 residues. Germline V gene sequence: CDR1 SGHTA, CDR2 FQGNSA. The CDR3 region has the DNA TGTGCCAGTAGCTTATCCAGCTCCTACAATGAGCAGTTCTTC. Its protein is CASSLSSSYNEQFF.

The chain couples TRBV14 to TRBJ2-3, with D perhaps TRBD2 (5 bases). The germline CDR1 and CDR2 sequences are SGHDN and FVKESK. The CDR3 has 13 amino acids. V lost 6 bases, J lost 3 bases, and 10 bases lay in between. The CDR3 DNA follows: TGTGCCAGCAGGGTAGGAGGTACAGATACGCAGTATTTT. Amino acid sequence: CASRVGGTDTQYF.

The chain is built from TRBV19 and TRBJ2-2, with TRBD2 as a possible D gene (6 bases). The length of the CDR3 is 15 residues. Deletions cut 5 bases from V and 5 bases from J, with 15 bases between. The germline V gene encodes CDR1 LNHDA and CDR2 SQIVND (reference sequence). CDR3 in DNA: TGTGCCAGTAGTCGGGCGGGAAGGGGTACCGGGGAGCTGTTTTTT. Encoded protein: CASSRAGRGTGELFF.

In this sample, this clone turned up a few times. V and J are TRBV6-5 and TRBJ2-7, with 8 bases identical to TRBD1. The CDR3 runs 14 residues. With V trimmed by 7 bases and J by 7 bases, 12 bases remained unmatched. CDR1 MNHEY and CDR2 SVGAGI come from the germline V gene. The CDR3 nucleotides read TGTGCCAGCACCCCGGGGACAGGAGCGAAAGAGCAGTACTTC. Encoded protein: CASTPGTGAKEQYF.